Listed here are 28 T cell receptor beta chains from one sample, sequenced in a study of blood T cell repertoires in COVID-19. Measured with immunoSEQ multiplex PCR; TCRdb has only the in-frame clones, and not every one. The sample records 80,000 to 90,000 clones, about 85% being singletons. Sequenced: peripheral blood. These receptors all come from an older woman with acute or convalescent COVID-19.

V is TRBV4-1 and J is TRBJ2-7, with no clear D. The germline gives CDR1 MGHRA, CDR2 YSYEKL. This CDR3 has 14 residues. Deletions cut 1 base from V and 5 bases from J, with 12 bases between. The CDR3 spells CASSQVITSDEQYF. The DNA of the CDR3 is TGCGCCAGCAGCCAAGTAATCACCTCGGACGAGCAGTACTTC.

The chain carries TRBV29-1 and TRBJ1-1; D might be TRBD1 (5 bases). CDR3 length: 12 amino acids. Germline loops: CDR1 SQVTM, CDR2 ANQGSEA. V lost 8 bases, J lost 7 bases, and 17 bases lay in between. CDR3 sequence reads: CSLNPSGGEAFF. CDR3 DNA sequence: TGCAGCCTCAATCCATCGGGGGGTGAAGCTTTCTTT.

The V gene is TRBV11-2, the J gene TRBJ1-1, with D perhaps matching TRBD1 (5 bases). Per the germline V gene, CDR1 is SGHAT and CDR2 is FQNNGV. V lost 4 bases and J 1 base, leaving 13 bases between the germline ends. CDR3 length equals 15 residues. This chain's CDR3 is CASSSTKTGNTEAFF. The CDR3 DNA is TGTGCCAGCAGCTCCACAAAAACAGGGAACACTGAAGCTTTCTTT.

CDR3 residues: CASSIGTLSSLNTGELFF. As DNA, the CDR3 is TGTGCCAGCAGCATTGGGACACTCTCTTCCCTGAACACCGGGGAGCTGTTTTTT. The V and J genes are TRBV5-5 and TRBJ2-2, with D perhaps matching TRBD1 (6 bases). CDR3 size: 18 residues. Trimming removed 4 bases from V and 1 base from J, with 20 bases in between. Germline assignment: CDR1 SGHKS and CDR2 YYEKEE (reference sequence).

CDR3 bases: TGTGCCAGTAGTCTCCCTCCCGGGAGCGACAATGAGCAGTTCTTC. It specifies CASSLPPGSDNEQFF. The chain has TRBV19 and TRBJ2-1, with D possibly matching TRBD2 (6 bases). The ends were cut back, 5 bases at V and 5 bases at J, with 16 bases in the middle. This CDR3 comprises 15 residues. Germline V gene data show CDR1 as LNHDA and CDR2 as SQIVND (reference sequence).

The sample holds a few counts of this clone. The genes are TRBV11-2 and TRBJ1-1; D call uncertain. V was shortened by 8 bases and J by 0 bases, with 4 bases between the two germline ends. The CDR3 spans 11 residues. Germline CDR1 is SGHAT and CDR2 is FQNNGV. CDR3 loop: CASYMNTEAFF. The CDR3 region has the DNA TGTGCCAGCTACATGAACACTGAAGCTTTCTTT.

The chain combines TRBV10-3 with TRBJ1-5; no definite D call. Between the trimmed V and J ends, which lost 0 bases and 1 base, there was a span of 7 bases. CDR3 length equals 15 residues. CDR1 and CDR2 from the germline V gene are ENHRY and SYGVKD. This CDR3 is CAISESGGSNQPQHF. The CDR3 DNA reads as TGTGCCATCAGTGAGTCTGGAGGGAGCAATCAGCCCCAGCATTTT.

The chain links TRBV5-1 to TRBJ1-1; no clear D gene. The CDR3 spans 15 residues. Germline values: CDR1 SGHRS, CDR2 YFSETQ. V lost 2 bases and J lost 5, with 16 bases in between. The CDR3 protein is CASSLTDRITTEAFF. CDR3 nucleotides: TGCGCCAGCAGCTTAACAGACCGAATCACGACTGAAGCTTTCTTT.

The chain combines TRBV7-9 with TRBJ2-5; weak D call: TRBD2 (5 bases). CDR3 length: 14 residues. The germline CDR1 and CDR2 sequences are SEHNR and FQNEAQ (reference sequence). The V and J ends lost 3 bases and 4 bases respectively, with 12 bases between them. CDR3 sequence reads: CASSLAGESETQYF. CDR3 in DNA: TGTGCCAGCAGCTTGGCCGGGGAGTCAGAGACCCAGTACTTC. Full variable domain (missing parts from reference TRBV7-9 and TRBJ2-5): DTGVSQNPRHKITKRGQNVTFRCDPISEHNRLYWYRQTLGQGPEFLTYFQNEAQLEKSRLLSDRFSAERPKGSFSTLEIQRTEQGDSAMYLCASSLAGESETQYFGPGTRLLVL.

This clone was seen at least ten times. The rearrangement links TRBV6-6 to TRBJ2-7; 9 nucleotides agree with TRBD1. CDR3 size: 15 residues. The germline gives CDR1 MNHNY, CDR2 SVGAGI (reference sequence). Trimming cost V 6 bases and J 5 bases; bases outside gene matches: 11. The CDR3, as DNA: TGTGCCAGCAGGCCTCCCTGGACAGGGGCTAACGAGCAGTACTTC. Protein sequence: CASRPPWTGANEQYF.

The chain has TRBV2 and TRBJ2-5, with D perhaps TRBD1 (7 bases). Germline lookup yields CDR1 SNHLY and CDR2 FYNNEI. V was trimmed by 11 bases and J by 4 bases, leaving 20 bases between them. The CDR3 loop spans 14 amino acids. In DNA form, the CDR3 reads TGTGCCGGGAGAGGAGCAGGGGGGACAGAGACCCAGTACTTC. Protein: CAGRGAGGTETQYF.

V and J are TRBV2 and TRBJ1-1, with 9 bases aligning to TRBD1. J was trimmed by 5 bases and V by 4 bases; bases with no gene match: 8. Germline lookup yields CDR1 SNHLY and CDR2 FYNNEI. The CDR3 loop spans 15 amino acids. The CDR3 bases are TGTGCCAGCAGTGTTTTACAGGGGGCGGATACTGAAGCTTTCTTT. Translation: CASSVLQGADTEAFF.

The chain links TRBV28 to TRBJ1-2; the match to TRBD1 covers 8 bases. Losses at the gene ends were 6 bases for V and 3 bases for J; bases not matched to a gene: 3. CDR1 and CDR2 (germline): MDHEN, SYDVKM. The CDR3 runs to 13 residues. The CDR3 DNA is TGTGCCAGCAGGGGGACAGGAGACTATGGCTACACCTTC. Translating it yields CASRGTGDYGYTF.

This chain connects TRBV2 to TRBJ2-5; TRBD1 matches at 7 bases. J lost 3 bases, V lost 10 bases, and 8 bases had no gene match. Germline V gives CDR1 SNHLY, CDR2 FYNNEI. There are 13 residues in the CDR3. CDR3 coding DNA: TGTGCCACCAAACGGGACAGAGAAGAGACCCAGTACTTC. Amino acid sequence: CATKRDREETQYF. The variable domain in full, completed from reference TRBV2 and TRBJ2-5, reads EPEVTQTPSHQVTQMGQEVILRCVPISNHLYFYWYRQILGQKVEFLVSFYNNEISEKSEIFDDQFSVERPDGSNFTLKIRSTKLEDSAMYFCATKRDREETQYFGPGTRLLVL.

The chain is built from TRBV19 and TRBJ1-2, with D possibly matching TRBD1 (6 bases). V lost 3 bases to trimming and J lost 2 bases, with 13 bases between them. The CDR3 runs 15 residues. CDR1 LNHDA and CDR2 SQIVND come from the germline V gene (reference sequence). CDR3 bases: TGTGCCAGTAGTATTGGCAGGGGTGCAAACTATGGCTACACCTTC. Its protein product is CASSIGRGANYGYTF.

This clone was observed once. Written as DNA, the CDR3 is TGCAGCGCTGACAGGACAGCCCAAGAGACCCAGTACTTC. Amino acid sequence: CSADRTAQETQYF. The chain links TRBV29-1 to TRBJ2-5; D is possibly TRBD1 (6 bases). Per germline, CDR1 SQVTM and CDR2 ANQGSEA. The CDR3 length is 13 residues. V was pared by 7 bases and J by 1 base, with 13 bases between.

This clone has a handful of counts. V and J are TRBV4-1 and TRBJ1-2; tentatively, D is TRBD1 (6 bases). Deletions cut 0 bases from V and 7 bases from J, with 12 bases between. Germline-derived CDR1 and CDR2 are MGHRA and YSYEKL. The CDR3 extends over 14 amino acids. The CDR3 sequence is CASSQEQGLLGYTF. The CDR3 coding sequence is TGCGCCAGCAGCCAAGAACAGGGTCTACTTGGCTACACCTTC.

V is TRBV7-2 and J is TRBJ2-1; TRBD2 agrees at 7 bases. The CDR3 runs to 14 residues. V shed 5 bases, J shed 7 bases, and the junction held 8 bases outside the gene matches. Germline values: CDR1 SGHTA, CDR2 FQGNSA. CDR3 sequence (DNA): TGTGCCAGCAGCCCTCCGGGAGGCGGGAATGAGCAGTTCTTC. Protein sequence: CASSPPGGGNEQFF.

J is TRBJ1-1 and V is TRBV5-4; possibly TRBD1 for D (5 bases). CDR3 length: 15 amino acids. Germline CDR1 and CDR2: SGHNT and YYREEE (reference sequence). V was pared by 4 bases and J by 1 base, with 14 bases between. CDR3 in amino acids: CASSPDLQGNTEAFF. In DNA, the CDR3 is TGTGCCAGCAGCCCAGACCTGCAGGGGAACACTGAAGCTTTCTTT.

CDR3 amino acids: CASSLGEVGPQHF. The CDR3 DNA reads as TGTGCCAGCAGTTTGGGGGAGGTGGGACCCCAGCATTTT. This sequence joins TRBV27 and TRBJ1-5; TRBD1 is a possible D gene (5 bases). The V gene's germline CDR1 is MNHEY and CDR2 SMNVEV (reference sequence). V lost 3 bases, J lost 10 bases, and 13 bases lay in between. The CDR3 contains 13 residues.

The rearrangement links TRBV5-1 to TRBJ2-3; possible D gene TRBD2, 7 bases. Between the trimmed V and J ends, which lost 9 bases and 6 bases, there was a span of 20 bases. This CDR3 has 14 amino acids. CDR1 SGHRS and CDR2 YFSETQ come from the germline V gene. This CDR3 is CATSLEGGLDTQYF. CDR3 sequence (DNA): TGCGCCACCTCATTGGAGGGGGGGCTTGATACGCAGTATTTT.

The chain is built from TRBV3-1 (or the pseudogene TRBV3-2) and TRBJ1-3; D is possibly TRBD1 (6 bases). Trimming cost V 1 base and J 9 bases, with 13 bases left between them. The germline V gene has CDR1 LGHDT and CDR2 YNNKEL (reference sequence). There are 14 residues in the CDR3. The CDR3 sequence is CASSQAGQPFTIYF. The CDR3 DNA follows: TGTGCCAGCAGCCAAGCGGGACAACCTTTCACCATATATTTT.

This rearrangement joins TRBV9 to TRBJ1-6; TRBD1 might be the D (6 bases). The CDR3 runs to 15 residues. Trimming left V 0 bases short and J 8 bases short, with 12 bases between. Germline CDR1 is SGDLS and CDR2 is YYNGEE. The CDR3 sequence: CASSVAGQPDSPLHF. CDR3 DNA: TGTGCCAGCAGCGTAGCTGGACAGCCAGATTCACCCCTCCACTTT.

V is TRBV19 and J is TRBJ2-3, with a weak D call TRBD1 (6 bases). The germline V gene has CDR1 LNHDA and CDR2 SQIVND (reference sequence). Trimming took 6 bases from V and 4 from J, leaving 17 bases between them. This CDR3 spans 15 amino acids. Written as DNA, the CDR3 is TGTGCCAGTAGCAACGGGACACATAGGGCAGATACGCAGTATTTT. It encodes CASSNGTHRADTQYF.

V and J are TRBV29-1 and TRBJ2-3; 8 bases match TRBD2. V lost 6 bases and J lost 5; bases outside the gene matches: 10. Germline V gives CDR1 SQVTM, CDR2 ANQGSEA. The CDR3 is 14 amino acids. The CDR3 DNA sequence: TGCAGCGTGACCACGGGGGGGGCCTTAGATACGCAGTATTTT. This sequence encodes CSVTTGGALDTQYF.

The chain is built from TRBV24-1 and TRBJ2-5, with 7 bases identical to TRBD1. Per the germline V gene, CDR1 is KGHDR and CDR2 is SFDVKD. The CDR3 totals 15 residues. Trimming took 7 bases from V and 4 from J; bases not matched to a gene: 11. The chain's CDR3 is CATSPTGSGTETQYF. The CDR3 DNA follows: TGTGCCACCAGCCCGACAGGGTCGGGCACAGAGACCCAGTACTTC.

This clone was recorded a few times. The V gene is TRBV11-3, the J gene TRBJ1-2, with D uncertain. Germline V gives CDR1 SGHNT, CDR2 YENEEA. The CDR3 length is 13 residues. V was clipped by 1 base and J by 8 bases, with 11 bases between them. The CDR3 reads CASSLGVGRGYTF. Written as DNA, the CDR3 is TGTGCCAGCAGCTTAGGGGTTGGGCGCGGCTACACCTTC. The variable domain in full, completed from reference TRBV11-3 and TRBJ1-2, reads EAGVVQSPRYKIIEKKQPVAFWCNPISGHNTLYWYLQNLGQGPELLIRYENEEAVDDSQLPKDRFSAERLKGVDSTLKIQPAELGDSAVYLCASSLGVGRGYTFGSGTRLTVV.

CDR3 loop: CRAGTGHGYTF. The CDR3 coding sequence is TGCAGAGCCGGGACAGGGCATGGCTACACCTTC. The chain couples TRBV20-1 to TRBJ1-2; 9 nucleotides match TRBD1. Germline V CDR1 and CDR2: DFQATT, SNEGSKA (reference sequence). The CDR3 length is 11 residues.